One and the same sample provided the 21 T cell receptor beta chains below, sequenced in a study of OX40 agonist ivuxolimab in advanced cancers. The protocol was immunoSEQ multiplex PCR, while the TCRdb copy is restricted to in-frame clones and leaves out a portion. The top ten clones hold about 1.3% of a sample with roughly 90,000 clones, around 85% of them seen once. The sequencing used CD4+ or CD8+ T cells sorted from blood, collected in a trial of the OX40 agonist ivuxolimab. The receptors here all came from an adult with an advanced solid tumor such as melanoma, head and neck, liver or kidney cancer.

In its sample, this clone was seen once. The chain carries TRBV4-2 and TRBJ2-7; 11 positions match TRBD2. This CDR3 has 18 residues. Per the germline V gene, CDR1 is LGHNA and CDR2 is YNFKEQ. J was trimmed by 0 bases and V by 4 bases; bases with no gene match: 11. In DNA, the CDR3 is TGTGCCAGCAGCCTCGCGGCTAGCGGGAGGACTAGCTCCTACGAGCAGTACTTC. Translated: CASSLAASGRTSSYEQYF.

The chain joins TRBV6-6 to TRBJ1-3; D unresolved. V shed 10 bases and J shed 1 base, with 11 bases lying between them. Per the germline V gene, CDR1 is MNHNY and CDR2 is SVGAGI (reference sequence). The CDR3 covers 13 residues. Written as DNA, the CDR3 is TGTGCCACCTCAACAAGTTCTGGAAACACCATATATTTT. This gives the protein CATSTSSGNTIYF.

The chain has TRBV10-2 and TRBJ2-7, with 9 bases matching TRBD2. The CDR3 has 15 residues. CDR1 is WSHSY and CDR2 is SAAADI in the germline V gene. J lost 4 bases, V lost 4 bases, and 8 bases had no gene match. The CDR3 DNA reads TGCGCCAGCAGTGTTGCGGGAGGGCCCCAATACGAGCAGTACTTC. Protein sequence: CASSVAGGPQYEQYF.

The rearrangement joins TRBV6-1 to TRBJ1-2; the D is unclear. Germline loops: CDR1 MNHNS, CDR2 SASEGT. The CDR3 covers 14 residues. The ends were cut back, 6 bases at V and 3 bases at J, with 14 bases in the middle. CDR3 DNA: TGTGCCAGCAGCCCAATGGCGGGTGACTATGGCTACACCTTC. It codes for CASSPMAGDYGYTF.

This clone was observed once. This chain uses TRBV5-6 with TRBJ1-5, with D tentatively TRBD1 (5 bases). The CDR3 is 14 residues long. Per the germline V gene, CDR1 is SGHDT and CDR2 is YYEEEE. With 1 base removed from V and 0 bases from J, the gap between germline ends came to 5 bases. For the CDR3, the DNA is TGTGCCAGCAGCTTGACAGGTAGCAATCAGCCCCAGCATTTT. Translated, it gives CASSLTGSNQPQHF.

The chain links TRBV7-3 to TRBJ2-2, with D possibly being TRBD1 (5 bases). V lost 4 bases to trimming and J lost 1 base, with 7 bases between them. The CDR3 loop spans 14 amino acids. CDR1 is SGHTA and CDR2 is FQGTGA in the germline V gene. DNA for the CDR3: TGTGCCAGCAGCTCGACAGTGAACACCGGGGAGCTGTTTTTT. Amino acids: CASSSTVNTGELFF.

A single count supports this clone. The genes are TRBV7-9 and TRBJ2-7; 8 nucleotides line up with TRBD1. The trim removed 5 bases at V and 1 base at J, leaving 4 bases unmatched. CDR1 is SEHNR and CDR2 is FQNEAQ in the germline V gene (reference sequence). The CDR3 consists of 14 residues. The DNA of the CDR3 is TGTGCCAGCAGCCCGACAGGGGAGTCCTACGAGCAGTACTTC. This codes for CASSPTGESYEQYF.

The J gene is TRBJ2-1, the V gene TRBV2; 12 bases agree with TRBD2. The CDR3 covers 14 residues. Looked up from germline, CDR1 is SNHLY and CDR2 is FYNNEI. J lost 8 bases, V lost 6 bases, and 5 bases had no gene match. The DNA of the CDR3 is TGTGCCAGCAGACCACTAGCGGGGGGCTATGAGCAGTTCTTC. The encoded protein is CASRPLAGGYEQFF.

The CDR3 protein is CASSLGSGGSGNTIYF. CDR3 DNA sequence: TGTGCCAGCAGCTTAGGGTCAGGGGGATCTGGAAACACCATATATTTT. This chain joins TRBV7-8 and TRBJ1-3; 7 nucleotides line up with TRBD1. The CDR3 runs to 16 residues. In germline, CDR1 is SGHVS, CDR2 FQNEAQ. Losses at the gene ends were 1 base for V and 1 base for J; bases not matched to a gene: 4. Filled out from reference TRBV7-8 and TRBJ1-3, the complete variable domain reads GAGVSQSPRYKVAKRGQDVALRCDPISGHVSLFWYQQALGQGPEFLTYFQNEAQLDKSGLPSDRFFAERPEGSVSTLKIQRTQQEDSAVYLCASSLGSGGSGNTIYFGEGSWLTVV.

The chain carries TRBV28 and TRBJ2-5, with 10 bases lining up with TRBD2. Germline trimming cut 7 bases from V and 5 bases from J; bases unmatched to any gene: 7. There are 14 residues in the CDR3. Germline V lookup: CDR1 MDHEN, CDR2 SYDVKM. The chain's CDR3 is CASNLAGASETQYF. The CDR3 nucleotides are TGTGCCAGCAACCTAGCGGGAGCGTCTGAGACCCAGTACTTC.

V is TRBV5-1 and J is TRBJ2-3; D call uncertain. The CDR3 loop spans 13 amino acids. In germline, CDR1 is SGHRS, CDR2 YFSETQ. The V gene lost 6 bases and the J gene lost 0 bases, with 8 bases spanning the gap. The CDR3, as DNA: TGCGCCAGCACTCAAACTAGCACAGATACGCAGTATTTT. Protein: CASTQTSTDTQYF.

The chain employs TRBV4-2 and TRBJ2-5; 12 nucleotides line up with TRBD1. This CDR3 has 16 amino acids. Germline lookup yields CDR1 LGHNA and CDR2 YNFKEQ. The V segment lost 4 bases and the J segment 5 bases; nucleotides outside the gene matches: 8. CDR3 sequence reads: CASSPGGTGGEETQYF. CDR3 nucleotide sequence: TGTGCCAGCAGCCCAGGTGGGACAGGGGGCGAGGAGACCCAGTACTTC.

The chain couples TRBV5-6 to TRBJ2-3; 9 bases match TRBD1. CDR1 is SGHDT, CDR2 YYEEEE, per germline. V lost 4 bases and J lost 1; bases outside the gene matches: 4. The CDR3 covers 15 residues. The CDR3 DNA sequence: TGTGCCAGCAGCGTCGGGGACAGGGGCACAGATACGCAGTATTTT. It specifies CASSVGDRGTDTQYF.

This chain links TRBV10-3 with TRBJ1-1; D might be TRBD1 (5 bases). V was clipped by 2 bases and J by 6 bases, with 10 bases between them. CDR1 is ENHRY, CDR2 SYGVKD, per germline. This CDR3 spans 13 amino acids. DNA for the CDR3: TGTGCCATCAGTGAGGTCCAGGGCGCTGAAGCTTTCTTT. Translating gives CAISEVQGAEAFF.

This clone was seen only once. The chain combines TRBV11-2 with TRBJ2-3; 7 nucleotides agree with TRBD2. The CDR3 length is 15 residues. Germline V gives CDR1 SGHAT, CDR2 FQNNGV. The V segment lost 5 bases and the J segment 3 bases; nucleotides outside the gene matches: 8. In DNA form, the CDR3 reads TGTGCCAGCAGCCAACAGCGAGCGGGGACAGATACGCAGTATTTT. Protein sequence: CASSQQRAGTDTQYF.

This rearrangement joins TRBV19 to TRBJ2-1; D is unresolved. Germline CDR1 is LNHDA and CDR2 is SQIVND (reference sequence). The V end was cut by 6 bases, the J end by 0 bases, with 15 bases between. The CDR3 has 16 residues. The CDR3 spells CASSVLGRRSYNEQFF. The CDR3 DNA is TGTGCCAGTAGCGTCCTCGGTCGCCGCTCCTACAATGAGCAGTTCTTC.

This clone turned up a few times. The chain has TRBV4-3 and TRBJ2-3; D gene uncertain. The V and J ends lost 1 base and 1 base respectively, with 9 bases between them. The germline gives CDR1 LGHNA, CDR2 YSLEER. There are 15 residues in the CDR3. CDR3 region: CASSQGGTRTDTQYF. The CDR3 region has the DNA TGCGCCAGCAGCCAAGGGGGTACCCGCACAGATACGCAGTATTTT.

V gene TRBV5-1 combines with J gene TRBJ2-5, with 9 nucleotides matching TRBD1. Germline CDR1 reads SGHRS; CDR2 reads YFSETQ. V trimming: 0 bases; J trimming: 5 bases; junction bases outside the gene matches: 2. The CDR3 runs to 14 residues. The CDR3 protein is CASSLGDRVETQYF. The CDR3 coding sequence is TGCGCCAGCAGCTTGGGGGACAGGGTGGAGACCCAGTACTTC.

V gene TRBV29-1 combines with J gene TRBJ2-1, with a weak D call TRBD1 (5 bases). The germline V gene encodes CDR1 SQVTM and CDR2 ANQGSEA. There are 16 residues in the CDR3. Trimming took off 1 base at V and 0 bases at J, with 13 bases between the two ends. The CDR3 here is CSVEAAREISYNEQFF. The CDR3 nucleotides read TGCAGCGTTGAAGCGGCCAGGGAAATCTCCTACAATGAGCAGTTCTTC.

This chain connects TRBV5-8 to TRBJ2-7; the match to TRBD2 covers 8 bases. Germline V gives CDR1 SGHTS, CDR2 YDEGEE. The CDR3 has 12 amino acids. The ends lost 5 bases at V and 13 bases at J; junction bases unmatched: 11. The CDR3 region has the DNA TGTGCCAGCAGGGGGGCCGGGACTAGAATTTACTTC. Translated: CASRGAGTRIYF. Using reference TRBV5-8 and TRBJ2-7 for the parts outside the CDR3, the full variable domain is EAGVTQSPTHLIKTRGQQATLRCSPISGHTSVYWYQQALGLGLQFLLWYDEGEERNRGNFPPRFSGRQFPNYSSELNVNALELEDSALYLCASRGAGTRIYFGPGTRLTVT.

This sequence joins TRBV7-8 and TRBJ1-2; no clear D gene. The CDR3 covers 13 residues. CDR1 and CDR2 (germline): SGHVS, FQNEAQ. V was cut by 2 bases and J by 9 bases, with 13 bases left in between. The CDR3 nucleotides are TGTGCCAGCAGCTTAACCGTCCAGGCCCGCTACACCTTC. Amino acids: CASSLTVQARYTF.